One and the same sample provided the 18 T cell receptor beta chains below, sequenced in a study of cytomegalovirus exposure and HLA in healthy donors. PCR employed 60 Vbeta and 13 Jbeta primers. The repertoire was sequenced with immunoSEQ multiplex PCR; TCRdb's copy has only in-frame clones and lacks some. The sample lists approximately 190,000 clones; about four fifths were seen once. Sequenced material: PBMCs. These receptors were taken from a woman in her twenties or thirties in good health and CMV-seropositive.

The table lists this clone with a few counts. The chain uses TRBV14 and TRBJ2-7; 7 nucleotides agree with TRBD2. V was pared by 4 bases and J by 5 bases, with 8 bases of the junction left unmatched. This CDR3 region has 14 residues. Looked up from germline, CDR1 is SGHDN and CDR2 is FVKESK. The chain's CDR3 is CASSLKAGDNEQYF. CDR3 nucleotide sequence: TGTGCCAGCAGCCTCAAGGCGGGAGACAACGAGCAGTACTTC.

This clone was seen a single time. The chain carries TRBV18 and TRBJ1-5; D perhaps matches TRBD1 (5 bases). The germline V gene has CDR1 KGHSH and CDR2 LQKENI. Trimming left V 2 bases short and J 6 bases short, with 11 bases between. The CDR3 runs 14 residues. The CDR3 DNA reads TGTGCCAGCTCACCAGCTCAGGGAGGTCAGCCCCAGCATTTT. Residues: CASSPAQGGQPQHF.

This chain connects TRBV28 to TRBJ2-7; D perhaps matches TRBD1 (5 bases). Trimming stripped 6 bases from V and 1 base from J, with 16 bases between. Germline V gives CDR1 MDHEN, CDR2 SYDVKM. This CDR3 spans 15 amino acids. This CDR3 is CASRSYSPGSYEQYF. The CDR3 coding sequence is TGTGCCAGCAGGTCATACAGTCCAGGGTCCTACGAGCAGTACTTC. Variable domain in full (rest from reference TRBV28 and TRBJ2-7): DVKVTQSSRYLVKRTGEKVFLECVQDMDHENMFWYRQDPGLGLRLIYFSYDVKMKEKGDIPEGYSVSREKKERFSLILESASTNQTSMYLCASRSYSPGSYEQYFGPGTRLTVT.

The chain's CDR3 is CASSQDRGNEQYF. Here the CDR3 DNA reads TGTGCCAGCAGCCAAGATAGGGGCAACGAGCAGTACTTC. The chain couples TRBV4-2 to TRBJ2-7, with D perhaps matching TRBD1 (5 bases). CDR3 length: 13 amino acids. CDR1 is LGHNA, CDR2 YNFKEQ, per germline. Trimming took off 0 bases at V and 5 bases at J, with 8 bases between the two ends.

V usage is TRBV10-2 and J usage is TRBJ2-5; D gene ambiguous. Germline V gene sequence: CDR1 WSHSY, CDR2 SAAADI. This CDR3 is built from 14 residues. V was pared by 5 bases and J by 3 bases, with 13 bases between. The CDR3 nucleotides are TGCGCCAGCAGTCATTGGCTGTCCGAAGAGACCCAGTACTTC. Translated, it gives CASSHWLSEETQYF.

This clone occurred once. The chain carries TRBV7-2 and TRBJ2-7; 9 positions match TRBD1. Germline V gene lookup returns CDR1 SGHTA and CDR2 FQGNSA. The CDR3 extends over 16 amino acids. Trimming took 3 bases from V and 1 from J; bases not matched to a gene: 7. CDR3 coding DNA: TGTGCCAGCAGCTTTATACCGGGACAGGGATCCTACGAGCAGTACTTC. This sequence encodes CASSFIPGQGSYEQYF.

This chain connects TRBV27 to TRBJ2-7; the D is unclear. Germline V CDR1 and CDR2: MNHEY, SMNVEV (reference sequence). This CDR3 is built from 12 residues. V lost 5 bases and J 3 bases, leaving 8 bases between the germline ends. CDR3 in DNA: TGTGCCAGCAGTCCTGACTTCTACGAGCAGTACTTC. Protein sequence: CASSPDFYEQYF.

This chain links TRBV11-1 with TRBJ2-3; TRBD1 is a possible D gene (6 bases). The CDR3 is 15 residues long. Deletions cut 1 base from V and 3 bases from J, with 11 bases between. The germline CDR1 and CDR2 sequences are SGHAT and FQDESV (reference sequence). The chain's CDR3 is CASSLETGRTDTQYF. The CDR3 bases are TGTGCCAGCAGCTTAGAGACAGGAAGGACAGATACGCAGTATTTT.

The genes are TRBV7-2 and TRBJ1-6; 8 positions agree with TRBD1. Germline V gives CDR1 SGHTA, CDR2 FQGNSA. V was pared by 5 bases and J by 10 bases, with 10 bases of the junction left unmatched. The CDR3 totals 15 residues. The CDR3 here is CASSKPDREGSPLHF. The DNA for the CDR3 is TGTGCCAGCAGCAAACCGGACAGGGAGGGGTCACCCCTCCACTTT.

The rearrangement links TRBV5-4 to TRBJ2-3; D unclear. Germline CDR1 and CDR2: SGHNT and YYREEE (reference sequence). V lost 1 base, J lost 0 bases, and 6 bases lay in between. The CDR3 extends over 14 amino acids. CDR3 DNA sequence: TGTGCCAGCAGCTTGACACAGAGCACAGATACGCAGTATTTT. It encodes CASSLTQSTDTQYF.

The rearrangement links TRBV19 to TRBJ1-2, with D possibly being TRBD1 (5 bases). The V gene's germline CDR1 is LNHDA and CDR2 SQIVND (reference sequence). The CDR3 has 18 amino acids. V gave up 9 bases and J gave up 5 bases, with 31 bases separating them. CDR3 nucleotide sequence: TGTGCCAGCACAAGTGAGACAGTACCCCAATCGGATAAATATGGCTACACCTTC. This codes for CASTSETVPQSDKYGYTF.

The genes are TRBV5-4 and TRBJ1-4; the match to TRBD1 covers 7 bases. The CDR3 has 14 amino acids. Trimming cost V 4 bases and J 7 bases; bases outside gene matches: 7. Germline CDR1 SGHNT, CDR2 YYREEE (reference sequence). Here the CDR3 reads CASSPRGKGEKLFF. The CDR3 bases are TGTGCCAGCAGCCCCAGGGGGAAGGGTGAAAAACTGTTTTTT.

CDR3 loop: CASSPTSYSYEQYF. DNA of the CDR3: TGCGCCAGCAGCCCGACTAGCTACTCCTACGAGCAGTACTTC. The chain joins TRBV4-1 to TRBJ2-7; 7 bases align to TRBD2. J gave up 0 bases and V 4 bases, and 3 bases lay outside the gene matches. The CDR3 runs to 14 residues. Per the germline V gene, CDR1 is MGHRA and CDR2 is YSYEKL.

The chain combines TRBV11-2 with TRBJ1-2; no clear D. The CDR3 totals 14 residues. Germline V gene sequence: CDR1 SGHAT, CDR2 FQNNGV. Deletions cut 1 base from V and 3 bases from J, with 9 bases between. The CDR3 spells CASSLGQAYYGYTF. The CDR3 DNA reads TGTGCCAGCAGCTTAGGGCAGGCGTACTATGGCTACACCTTC.

V and J are TRBV6-5 and TRBJ1-1, with 8 bases fitting TRBD1. This CDR3 has 14 residues. The trim removed 5 bases at V and 4 bases at J, leaving 6 bases unmatched. Germline V gene sequence: CDR1 MNHEY, CDR2 SVGAGI. The CDR3, as DNA: TGTGCCAGCAGTAAGACAGGGGTCCTCACTGAAGCTTTCTTT. It yields the protein CASSKTGVLTEAFF.

V usage is TRBV7-2 and J usage is TRBJ2-5, with TRBD1 matching 7 bases. V shed 5 bases, J shed 5 bases, and the junction held 11 bases outside the gene matches. The CDR3 length is 15 residues. The germline V gene encodes CDR1 SGHTA and CDR2 FQGNSA. The CDR3 sequence is CASSPRQGWNETQYF. The DNA of the CDR3 is TGTGCCAGCAGCCCTCGACAGGGATGGAACGAGACCCAGTACTTC.

The V gene is TRBV7-9, the J gene TRBJ2-1; TRBD2 matches 12 bases. Germline CDR1 is SEHNR and CDR2 is FQNEAQ (reference sequence). The CDR3 runs to 16 residues. J gave up 6 bases and V 0 bases, and 3 bases lay outside the gene matches. Written as DNA, the CDR3 is TGTGCCAGCAGCTTAGCCCAGACTAGCGGGGGCAATGAGCAGTTCTTC. Protein product: CASSLAQTSGGNEQFF. Full variable domain (missing parts from reference TRBV7-9 and TRBJ2-1): DTGVSQNPRHKITKRGQNVTFRCDPISEHNRLYWYRQTLGQGPEFLTYFQNEAQLEKSRLLSDRFSAERPKGSFSTLEIQRTEQGDSAMYLCASSLAQTSGGNEQFFGPGTRLTVL.

This sequence joins TRBV27 and TRBJ2-7; 10 bases align to TRBD1. The CDR3 is made up of 16 amino acids. V lost 5 bases and J lost 7; bases outside the gene matches: 14. Germline loops: CDR1 MNHEY, CDR2 SMNVEV (reference sequence). The CDR3 DNA sequence: TGTGCCAGCAGTGCCCACCTCGGACAGGGGGTTAAAGAGCAGTACTTC. Its translation is CASSAHLGQGVKEQYF.